The TCR beta chain under discussion was sequenced for a study of graft-versus-host responses after intestinal transplantation. The wider study: Every transplant recipient was induced with anti-thymocyte globulin, then maintained on tacrolimus and steroids for roughly 3 years.

General study findings and limits: GvH clonotypes were identified within recipient marrow, with a subset emerging first in ileum or blood. Graft-donor T cell macrochimerism coincided with high graft-versus-host to host-versus-graft clonal ratios in allografts.

In regard to this clone: Its antigen is not known.

This table comes from immunoSEQ multiplex PCR, and its TCRdb copy is limited to in-frame clones, with some not included. The sample carries 100,000 to 120,000 clones, around 93% recorded once. The CDR3 sequence is 13 residues long. The sample here was unstimulated CD8+ T cells sorted from spleen or lymph node cells, taken before intestinal transplant. This chain uses TRBV21-1 with TRBJ2-7. TRBV21-1 is designated a pseudogene. This TCR derives from a human donor who received an intestinal transplant. DNA for the CDR3: TGTGCCAGCAGCAAGGTTCTCTCCTACGAGCAGTACTTC. Protein product: CASSKVLSYEQYF.